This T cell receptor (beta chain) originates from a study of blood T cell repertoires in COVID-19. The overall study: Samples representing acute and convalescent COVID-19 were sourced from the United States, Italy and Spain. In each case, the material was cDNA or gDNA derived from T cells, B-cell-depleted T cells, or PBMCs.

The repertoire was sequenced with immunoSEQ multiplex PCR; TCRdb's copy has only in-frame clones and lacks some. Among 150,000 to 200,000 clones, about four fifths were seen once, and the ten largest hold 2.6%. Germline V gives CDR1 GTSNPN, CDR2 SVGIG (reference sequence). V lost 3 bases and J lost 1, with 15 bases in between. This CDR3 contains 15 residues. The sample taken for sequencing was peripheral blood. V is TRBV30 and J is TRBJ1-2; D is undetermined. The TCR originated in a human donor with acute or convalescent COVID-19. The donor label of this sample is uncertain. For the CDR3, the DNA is TGTGCCTGGAGAACGCGGGCCGGGAATAACTATGGCTACACCTTC. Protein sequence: CAWRTRAGNNYGYTF.